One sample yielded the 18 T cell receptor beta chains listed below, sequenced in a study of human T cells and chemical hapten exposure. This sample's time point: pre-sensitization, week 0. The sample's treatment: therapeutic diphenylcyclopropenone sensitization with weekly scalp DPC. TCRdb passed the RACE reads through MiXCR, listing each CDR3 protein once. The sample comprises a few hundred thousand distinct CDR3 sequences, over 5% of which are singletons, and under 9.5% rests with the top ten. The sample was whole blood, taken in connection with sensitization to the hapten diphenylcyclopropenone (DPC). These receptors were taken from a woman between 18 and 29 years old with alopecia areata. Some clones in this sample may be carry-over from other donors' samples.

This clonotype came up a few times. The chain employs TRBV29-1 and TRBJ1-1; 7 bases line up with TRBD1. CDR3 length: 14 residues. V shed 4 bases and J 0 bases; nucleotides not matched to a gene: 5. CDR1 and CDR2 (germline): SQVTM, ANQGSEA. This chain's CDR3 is CSVVIGTVNTEAFF. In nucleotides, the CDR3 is TGCAGCGTTGTAATTGGGACAGTGAACACTGAAGCTTTCTTT.

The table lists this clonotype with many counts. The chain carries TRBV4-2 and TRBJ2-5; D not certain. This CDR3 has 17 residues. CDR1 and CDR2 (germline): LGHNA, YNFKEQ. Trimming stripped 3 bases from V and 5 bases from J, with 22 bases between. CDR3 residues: CASSHPDSGWGSETQYF. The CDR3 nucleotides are TGTGCCAGCAGCCATCCTGACTCGGGCTGGGGATCCGAGACCCAGTACTTC.

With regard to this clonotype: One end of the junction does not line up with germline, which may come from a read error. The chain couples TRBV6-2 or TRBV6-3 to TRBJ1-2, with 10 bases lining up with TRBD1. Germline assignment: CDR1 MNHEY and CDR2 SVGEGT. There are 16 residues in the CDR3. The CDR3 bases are TGTGCCAGCAGTCACTCTCCGGGACAGGGGAACTATGGCTACACCTTC. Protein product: CASSHSPGQGNYGYTF.

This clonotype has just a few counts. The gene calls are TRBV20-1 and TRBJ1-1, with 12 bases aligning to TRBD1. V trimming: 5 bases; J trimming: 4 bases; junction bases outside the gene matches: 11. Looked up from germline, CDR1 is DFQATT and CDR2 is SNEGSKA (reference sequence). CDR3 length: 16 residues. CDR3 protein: CSAGQGQGAGGTEAFF. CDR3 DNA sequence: TGCAGTGCTGGACAGGGACAGGGGGCTGGTGGCACTGAAGCTTTCTTT.

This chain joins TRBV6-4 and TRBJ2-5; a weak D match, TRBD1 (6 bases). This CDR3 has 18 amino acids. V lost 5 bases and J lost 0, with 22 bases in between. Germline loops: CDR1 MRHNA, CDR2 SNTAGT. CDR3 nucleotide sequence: TGTGCCAGCAGTACAGGGCCTTCCCGAACACAATACCAAGAGACCCAGTACTTC. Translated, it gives CASSTGPSRTQYQETQYF.

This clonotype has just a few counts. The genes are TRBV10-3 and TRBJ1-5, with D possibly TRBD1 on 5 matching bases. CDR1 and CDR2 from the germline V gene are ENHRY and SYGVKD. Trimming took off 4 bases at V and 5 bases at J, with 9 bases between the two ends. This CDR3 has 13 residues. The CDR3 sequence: CAISARGDQPQHF. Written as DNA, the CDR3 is TGTGCCATCAGTGCAAGGGGCGATCAGCCCCAGCATTTT.

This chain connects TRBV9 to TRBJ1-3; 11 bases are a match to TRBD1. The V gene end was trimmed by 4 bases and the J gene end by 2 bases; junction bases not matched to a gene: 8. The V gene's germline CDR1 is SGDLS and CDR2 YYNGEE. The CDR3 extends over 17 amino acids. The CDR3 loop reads CASSLDRGQSAGNTIYF. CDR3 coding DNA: TGTGCCAGCAGCCTGGACAGGGGGCAAAGTGCTGGAAACACCATATATTTT.

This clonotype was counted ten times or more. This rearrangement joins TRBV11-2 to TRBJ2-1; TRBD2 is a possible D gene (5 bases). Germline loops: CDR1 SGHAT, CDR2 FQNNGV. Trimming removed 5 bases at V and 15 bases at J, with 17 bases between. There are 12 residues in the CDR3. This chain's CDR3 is CASSLTQLVLFF. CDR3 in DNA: TGTGCCAGCAGCCTCACGCAACTAGTTCTGTTCTTC.

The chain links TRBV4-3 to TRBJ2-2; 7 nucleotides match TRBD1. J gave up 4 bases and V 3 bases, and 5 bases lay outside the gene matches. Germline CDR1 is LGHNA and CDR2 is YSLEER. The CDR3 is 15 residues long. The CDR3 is CASSQTGSSTGELFF. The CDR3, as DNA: TGCGCCAGCAGCCAGACAGGGTCGAGCACCGGGGAGCTGTTTTTT.

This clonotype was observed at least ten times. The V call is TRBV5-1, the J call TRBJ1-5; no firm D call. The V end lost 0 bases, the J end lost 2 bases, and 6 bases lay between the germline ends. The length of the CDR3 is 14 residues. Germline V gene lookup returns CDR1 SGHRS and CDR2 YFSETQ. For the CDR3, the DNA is TGCGCCAGCAGCTTGGAGTCGGGCAATCAGCCCCAGCATTTT. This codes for CASSLESGNQPQHF.

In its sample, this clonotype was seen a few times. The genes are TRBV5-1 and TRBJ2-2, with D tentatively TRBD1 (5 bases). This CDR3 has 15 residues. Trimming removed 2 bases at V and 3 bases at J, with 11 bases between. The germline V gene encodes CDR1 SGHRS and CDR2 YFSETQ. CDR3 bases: TGCGCCAGCAGCTTACAGGTTGGAGACACCGGGGAGCTGTTTTTT. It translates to CASSLQVGDTGELFF. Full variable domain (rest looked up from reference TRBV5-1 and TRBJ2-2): KAGVTQTPRYLIKTRGQQVTLSCSPISGHRSVSWYQQTPGQGLQFLFEYFSETQRNKGNFPGRFSGRQFSNSRSEMNVSTLELGDSALYLCASSLQVGDTGELFFGEGSRLTVL.

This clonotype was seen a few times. The CDR3 sequence: CAILASGGTSDSDTQYF. The CDR3 DNA reads TGTGCCATCTTAGCTTCAGGGGGGACTAGCGATTCAGATACGCAGTATTTT. This chain uses TRBV2 with TRBJ2-3; the match to TRBD2 covers 10 bases. V was pared by 10 bases and J by 4 bases, with 17 bases of the junction left unmatched. The germline CDR1 and CDR2 sequences are SNHLY and FYNNEI. The CDR3 is 17 residues long. Drawing the rest from reference TRBV2 and TRBJ2-3, the complete variable domain is EPEVTQTPSHQVTQMGQEVILRCVPISNHLYFYWYRQILGQKVEFLVSFYNNEISEKSEIFDDQFSVERPDGSNFTLKIRSTKLEDSAMYFCAILASGGTSDSDTQYFGPGTRLTVL.

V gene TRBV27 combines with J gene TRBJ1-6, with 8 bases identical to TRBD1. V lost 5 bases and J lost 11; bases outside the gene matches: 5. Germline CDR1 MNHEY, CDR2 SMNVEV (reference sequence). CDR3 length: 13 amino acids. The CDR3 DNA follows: TGTGCCAGCAGTCAGAACAGGGGGACACCCCTCCACTTT. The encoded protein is CASSQNRGTPLHF.

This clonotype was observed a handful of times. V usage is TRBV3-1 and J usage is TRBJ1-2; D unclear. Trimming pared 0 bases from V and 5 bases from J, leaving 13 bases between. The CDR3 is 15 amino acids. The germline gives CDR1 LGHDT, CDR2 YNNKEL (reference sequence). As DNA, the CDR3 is TGTGCCAGCAGCCAAGAGGATGGGAGGGAATATGGCTACACCTTC. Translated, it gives CASSQEDGREYGYTF. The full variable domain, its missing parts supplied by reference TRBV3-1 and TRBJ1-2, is DTAVSQTPKYLVTQMGNDKSIKCEQNLGHDTMYWYKQDSKKFLKIMFSYNNKELIINETVPNRFSPKSPDKAHLNLHINSLELGDSAVYFCASSQEDGREYGYTFGSGTRLTVV.

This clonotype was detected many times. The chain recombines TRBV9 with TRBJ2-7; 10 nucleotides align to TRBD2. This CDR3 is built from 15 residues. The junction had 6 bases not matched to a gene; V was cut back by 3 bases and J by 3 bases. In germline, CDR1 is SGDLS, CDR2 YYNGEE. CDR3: CASSELAGGNYEQYF. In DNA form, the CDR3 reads TGTGCCAGCAGCGAGTTAGCGGGGGGAAACTACGAGCAGTACTTC.

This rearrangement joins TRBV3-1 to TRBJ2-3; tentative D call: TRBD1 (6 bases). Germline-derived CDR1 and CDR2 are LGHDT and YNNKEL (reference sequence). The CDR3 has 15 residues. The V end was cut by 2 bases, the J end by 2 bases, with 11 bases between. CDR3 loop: CASSQTDSFTDTQYF. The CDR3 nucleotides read TGTGCCAGCAGCCAAACGGACAGCTTCACAGATACGCAGTATTTT.

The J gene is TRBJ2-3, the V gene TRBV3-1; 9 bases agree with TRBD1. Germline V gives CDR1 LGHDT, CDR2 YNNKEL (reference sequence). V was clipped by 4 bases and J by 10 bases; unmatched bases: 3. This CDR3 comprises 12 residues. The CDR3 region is CASSRGQGPQYF. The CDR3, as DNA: TGTGCCAGCAGCCGAGGACAGGGGCCGCAGTATTTT.

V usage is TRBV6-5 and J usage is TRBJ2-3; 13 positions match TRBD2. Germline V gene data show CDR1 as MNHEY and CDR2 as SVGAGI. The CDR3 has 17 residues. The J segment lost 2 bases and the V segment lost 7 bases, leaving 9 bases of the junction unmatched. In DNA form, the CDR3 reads TGTGCCAGCAAAAGTCCGGGACTAGCGGGACCCACAGATACGCAGTATTTT. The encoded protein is CASKSPGLAGPTDTQYF.